Given below is one T cell receptor (beta chain) in context. The data originate from a study of control samples from healthy donors and cancer patients. Clones were sequenced by immunoSEQ multiplex PCR, and TCRdb holds only the in-frame ones, with some missing. The sample lists about 94,000 clones; 90% were seen once. Sequencing was done on a sample of blood. This TCR derives from a woman under 30 in good health.

The CDR3 here is CAIESSGEGSNEQYF. DNA for the CDR3: TGTGCCATCGAGAGTAGCGGGGAAGGTAGTAACGAGCAGTACTTC. V gene TRBV10-3 combines with J gene TRBJ2-7; 8 bases line up with TRBD2. Germline lookup yields CDR1 ENHRY and CDR2 SYGVKD. The ends lost 8 bases at V and 5 bases at J; junction bases unmatched: 14. The CDR3 length is 15 residues.